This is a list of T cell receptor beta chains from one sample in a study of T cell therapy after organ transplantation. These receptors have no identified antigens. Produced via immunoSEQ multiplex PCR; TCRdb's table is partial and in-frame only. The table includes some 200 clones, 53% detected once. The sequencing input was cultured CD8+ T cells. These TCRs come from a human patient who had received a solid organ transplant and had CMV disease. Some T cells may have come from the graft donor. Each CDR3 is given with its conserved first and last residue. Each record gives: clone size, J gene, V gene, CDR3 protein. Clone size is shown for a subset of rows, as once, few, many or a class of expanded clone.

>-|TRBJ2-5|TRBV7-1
CASSPMTRVETQYF
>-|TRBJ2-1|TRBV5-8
CASSLGGSYNEQFF
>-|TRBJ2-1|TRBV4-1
CASSLRGLTYNEQFF
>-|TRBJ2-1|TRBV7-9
CASSLVFGTGRSYNEQFF
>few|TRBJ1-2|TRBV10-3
CASSYATGTAYGYTF
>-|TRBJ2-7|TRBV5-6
CASSFGRAGWQYF
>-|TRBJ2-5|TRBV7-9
CASSSTGTIQETQYF
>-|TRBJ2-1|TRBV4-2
CASSPDLGAEQFF
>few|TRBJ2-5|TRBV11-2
CASSPMTRVETQYF
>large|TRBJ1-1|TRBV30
CAWSGGSAQSEAFF
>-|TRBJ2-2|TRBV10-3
CAIDAGDTGELFF
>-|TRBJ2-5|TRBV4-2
CASSQEQGLGQETQYF
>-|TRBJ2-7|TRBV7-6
CASSTGSEQYF
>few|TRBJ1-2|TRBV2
CASSYATGTAYGYTF
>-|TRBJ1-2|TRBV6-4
CASALQTGSSGGYTF
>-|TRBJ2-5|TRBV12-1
CASSDTSWITVDETQYF
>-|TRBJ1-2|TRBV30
CACWTHYGYTF
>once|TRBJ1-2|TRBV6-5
CASSLVGGRYGYTF
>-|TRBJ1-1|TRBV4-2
CASSQDLNTEAFF
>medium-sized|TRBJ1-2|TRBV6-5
CASSPSTGASYGYTF
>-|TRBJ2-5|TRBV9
CASSPMTRVETQYF
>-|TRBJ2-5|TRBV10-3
CAISGGVLETQYF
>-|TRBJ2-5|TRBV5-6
CASSSPTSMRGLETQYF